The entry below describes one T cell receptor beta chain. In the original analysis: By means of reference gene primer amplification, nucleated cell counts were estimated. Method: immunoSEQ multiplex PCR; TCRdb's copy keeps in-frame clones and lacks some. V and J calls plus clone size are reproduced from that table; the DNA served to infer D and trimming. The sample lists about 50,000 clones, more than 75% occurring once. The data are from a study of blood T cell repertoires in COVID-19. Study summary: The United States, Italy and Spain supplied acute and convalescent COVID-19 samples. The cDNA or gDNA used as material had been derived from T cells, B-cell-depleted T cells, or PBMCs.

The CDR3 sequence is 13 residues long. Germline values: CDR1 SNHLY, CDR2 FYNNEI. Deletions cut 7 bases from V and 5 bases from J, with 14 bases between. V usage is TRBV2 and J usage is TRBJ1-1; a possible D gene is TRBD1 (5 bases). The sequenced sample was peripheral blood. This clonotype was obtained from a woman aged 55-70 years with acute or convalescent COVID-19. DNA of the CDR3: TGTGCCAGCATGCTAGGCAGGGAAACTGAAGCTTTCTTT. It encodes CASMLGRETEAFF.